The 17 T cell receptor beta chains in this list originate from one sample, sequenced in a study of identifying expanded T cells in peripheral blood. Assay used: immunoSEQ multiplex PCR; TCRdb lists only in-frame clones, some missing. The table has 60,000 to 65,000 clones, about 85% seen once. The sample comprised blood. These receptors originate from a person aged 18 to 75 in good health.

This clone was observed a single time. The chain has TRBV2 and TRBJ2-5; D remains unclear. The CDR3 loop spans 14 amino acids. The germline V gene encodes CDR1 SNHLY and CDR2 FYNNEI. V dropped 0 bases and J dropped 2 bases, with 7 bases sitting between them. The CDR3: CASSEARLQETQYF. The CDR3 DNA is TGTGCCAGCAGTGAAGCGCGCCTACAAGAGACCCAGTACTTC.

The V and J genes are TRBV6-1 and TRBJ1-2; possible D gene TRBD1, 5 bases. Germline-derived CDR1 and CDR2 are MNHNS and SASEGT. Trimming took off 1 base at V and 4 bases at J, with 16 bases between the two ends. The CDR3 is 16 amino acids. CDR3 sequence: CASSEVLGDRVYGYTF. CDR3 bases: TGTGCCAGCAGTGAAGTGTTGGGGGATCGGGTCTATGGCTACACCTTC.

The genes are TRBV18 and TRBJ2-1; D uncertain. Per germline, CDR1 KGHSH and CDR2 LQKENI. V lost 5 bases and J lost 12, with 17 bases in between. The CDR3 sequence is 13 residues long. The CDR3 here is CASSTNSVPVQFF. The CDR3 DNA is TGTGCCAGCTCAACAAACTCGGTGCCCGTGCAGTTCTTC.

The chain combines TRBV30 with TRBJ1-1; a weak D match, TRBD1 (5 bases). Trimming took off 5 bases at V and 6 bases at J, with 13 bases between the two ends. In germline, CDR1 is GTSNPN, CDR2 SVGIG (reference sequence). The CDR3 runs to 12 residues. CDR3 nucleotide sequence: TGTGCCTGGCGGGGGGTTTGGGCTGAAGCTTTCTTT. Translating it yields CAWRGVWAEAFF. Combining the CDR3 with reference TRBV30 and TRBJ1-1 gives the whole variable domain SQTIHQWPATLVQPVGSPLSLECTVEGTSNPNLYWYRQAAGRGLQLLFYSVGIGQISSEVPQNLSASRPQDRQFILSSKKLLLSDSGFYLCAWRGVWAEAFFGQGTRLTVV.

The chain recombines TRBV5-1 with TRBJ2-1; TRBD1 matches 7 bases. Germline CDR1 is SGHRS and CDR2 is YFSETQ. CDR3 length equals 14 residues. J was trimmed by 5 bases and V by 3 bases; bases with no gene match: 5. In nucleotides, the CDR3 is TGCGCCAGCAGCTCGCTTACAGGGGACAATGAGCAGTTCTTC. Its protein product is CASSSLTGDNEQFF.

The CDR3 sequence is CASSRGRGSTEAFF. CDR3 nucleotide sequence: TGTGCCAGTAGTAGGGGGAGGGGGAGCACTGAAGCTTTCTTT. The chain recombines TRBV19 with TRBJ1-1, with D perhaps TRBD1 (6 bases). Trimming took 4 bases from V and 4 from J, leaving 13 bases between them. The CDR3 loop spans 14 amino acids. Germline lookup yields CDR1 LNHDA and CDR2 SQIVND (reference sequence).

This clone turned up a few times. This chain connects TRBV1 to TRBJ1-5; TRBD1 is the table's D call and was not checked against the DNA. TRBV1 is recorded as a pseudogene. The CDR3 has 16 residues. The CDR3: CTSSQEGRGNCQPQHF. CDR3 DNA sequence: TGCACCAGCAGCCAAGAGGGCAGGGGGAACTGTCAGCCCCAGCATTTT.

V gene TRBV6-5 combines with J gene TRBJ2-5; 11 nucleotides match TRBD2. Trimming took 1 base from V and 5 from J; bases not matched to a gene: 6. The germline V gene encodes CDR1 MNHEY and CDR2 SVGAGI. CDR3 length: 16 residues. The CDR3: CASSYFSGGARETQYF. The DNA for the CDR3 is TGTGCCAGCAGTTACTTTAGCGGGGGGGCGCGGGAGACCCAGTACTTC.

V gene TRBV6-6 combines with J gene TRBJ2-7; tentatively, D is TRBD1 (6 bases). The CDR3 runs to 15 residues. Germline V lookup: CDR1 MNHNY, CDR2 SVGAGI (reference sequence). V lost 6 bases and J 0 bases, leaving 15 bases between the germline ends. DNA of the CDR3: TGTGCCAGCAGAAAGAGGACAGTCAGCTCCTACGAGCAGTACTTC. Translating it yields CASRKRTVSSYEQYF.

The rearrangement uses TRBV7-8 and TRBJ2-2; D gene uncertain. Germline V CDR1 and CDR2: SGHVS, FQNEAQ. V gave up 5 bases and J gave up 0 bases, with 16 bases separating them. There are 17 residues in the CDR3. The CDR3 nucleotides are TGTGCCAGCAGCCAAGGCCATAGTGCCGCGAACACCGGGGAGCTGTTTTTT. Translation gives CASSQGHSAANTGELFF.

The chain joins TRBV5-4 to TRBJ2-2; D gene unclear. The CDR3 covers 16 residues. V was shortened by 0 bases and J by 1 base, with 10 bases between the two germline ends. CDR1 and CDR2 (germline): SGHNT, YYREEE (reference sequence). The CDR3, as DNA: TGTGCCAGCAGCTTGGGTATGGGAATGAACACCGGGGAGCTGTTTTTT. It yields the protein CASSLGMGMNTGELFF.

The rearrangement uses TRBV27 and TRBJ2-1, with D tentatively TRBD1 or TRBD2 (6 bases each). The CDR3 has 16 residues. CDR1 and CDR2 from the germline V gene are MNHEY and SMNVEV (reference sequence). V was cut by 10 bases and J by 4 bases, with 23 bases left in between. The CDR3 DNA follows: TGTGCCACCCTCCCCTATGGGGGGCCCAATTACAATGAGCAGTTCTTC. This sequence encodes CATLPYGGPNYNEQFF.

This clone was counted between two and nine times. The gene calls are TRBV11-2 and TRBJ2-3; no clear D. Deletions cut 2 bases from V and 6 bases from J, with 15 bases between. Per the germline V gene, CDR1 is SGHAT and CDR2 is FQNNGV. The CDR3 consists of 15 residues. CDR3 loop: CASSLSTALSDTQYF. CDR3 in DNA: TGTGCCAGCAGCTTAAGTACAGCCCTATCCGATACGCAGTATTTT.

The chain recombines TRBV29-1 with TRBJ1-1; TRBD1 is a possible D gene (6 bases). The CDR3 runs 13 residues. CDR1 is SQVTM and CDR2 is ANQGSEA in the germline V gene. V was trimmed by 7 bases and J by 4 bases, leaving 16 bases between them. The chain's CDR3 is CSGGGPRGTEAFF. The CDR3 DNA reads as TGCAGCGGGGGGGGTCCCAGGGGCACTGAAGCTTTCTTT.

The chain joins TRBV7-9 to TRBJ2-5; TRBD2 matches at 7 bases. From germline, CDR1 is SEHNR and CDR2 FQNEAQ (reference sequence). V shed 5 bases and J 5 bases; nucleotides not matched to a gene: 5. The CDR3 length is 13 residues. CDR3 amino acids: CASSGTIRETQYF. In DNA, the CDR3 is TGTGCCAGCAGCGGGACTATTCGCGAGACCCAGTACTTC. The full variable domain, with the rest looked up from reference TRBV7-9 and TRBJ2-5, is DTGVSQNPRHKITKRGQNVTFRCDPISEHNRLYWYRQTLGQGPEFLTYFQNEAQLEKSRLLSDRFSAERPKGSFSTLEIQRTEQGDSAMYLCASSGTIRETQYFGPGTRLLVL.

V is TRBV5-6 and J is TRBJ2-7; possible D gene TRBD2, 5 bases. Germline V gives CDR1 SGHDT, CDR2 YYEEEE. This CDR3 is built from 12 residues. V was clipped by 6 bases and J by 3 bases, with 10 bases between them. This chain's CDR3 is CASNRENYEQYF. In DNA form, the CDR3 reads TGTGCCAGCAATCGGGAAAACTACGAGCAGTACTTC.

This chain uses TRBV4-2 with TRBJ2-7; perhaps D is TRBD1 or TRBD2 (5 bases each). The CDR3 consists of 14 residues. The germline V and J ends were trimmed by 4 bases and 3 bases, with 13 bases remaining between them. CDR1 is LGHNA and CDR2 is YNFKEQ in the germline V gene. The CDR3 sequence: CASSPGTLGYEQYF. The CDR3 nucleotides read TGTGCCAGCAGCCCAGGGACGCTCGGCTACGAGCAGTACTTC.